The rows below give T cell receptor beta chains drawn from one sample of a study of T-cell memory formation after mild COVID-19. TCRdb redid the calling of the 5' RACE reads with MiXCR, one entry per CDR3 protein. This sample has roughly 250,000 distinct CDR3 sequences, with roughly 17% found just once. The sample was PBMCs or a T cell subset sorted from them (not recorded which). The receptors were sampled from a man aged 18 to 30 who had mild COVID-19 (a few samples of this study predate the infection). Cell type and time point are not known. CDR3s include the opening cysteine and the closing phenylalanine or tryptophan. D genes are given only for firm matches.

J: TRBJ2-1
D: -
V: TRBV11-3
CDR3: CASSLDPLYNEQFF

J: TRBJ2-5
D: TRBD1
V: TRBV5-6
CDR3: CASSSTGVRETQYF

J: TRBJ2-1
D: -
V: TRBV12-3/TRBV12-4
CDR3: CASSLGGSNEQFF

J: TRBJ1-2
D: -
V: TRBV30
CDR3: CAWAVFRAQGYTF

J: TRBJ2-4
D: TRBD2
V: TRBV20-1
CDR3: CSARIPGLGLGGKNIQYF

J: TRBJ1-2
D: TRBD1
V: TRBV10-2
CDR3: CASSEGGTANYGYTF

J: TRBJ2-5
D: TRBD1
V: TRBV10-3
CDR3: CAIRGQSVETQYF

J: TRBJ2-2
D: -
V: TRBV10-1
CDR3: CASSEWGENAGELFF

J: TRBJ1-2
D: TRBD1
V: TRBV4-1
CDR3: CASSQPTGSNYGYTF

J: TRBJ2-5
D: -
V: TRBV6-2/TRBV6-3
CDR3: CASSFRAEEQETQYF

J: TRBJ1-1
D: TRBD1
V: TRBV28
CDR3: CASSPGQGARTEAFF

J: TRBJ2-1
D: -
V: TRBV4-1
CDR3: CASSQEWAAYNEQFF

J: TRBJ1-2
D: -
V: TRBV6-2/TRBV6-3
CDR3: CASATSDYGYTF

J: TRBJ2-5
D: TRBD1
V: TRBV7-9
CDR3: CASSLAGDREMETQYF

J: TRBJ2-5
D: -
V: TRBV18
CDR3: CASSPRQEETQYF

J: TRBJ1-1
D: -
V: TRBV11-1
CDR3: CASSSGQGRAFF

J: TRBJ1-1
D: -
V: TRBV4-3
CDR3: CASSLWGAGSAEAFF

J: TRBJ1-5
D: -
V: TRBV20-1
CDR3: CSAYGQPYSNQPQHF

J: TRBJ2-7
D: -
V: TRBV9
CDR3: CASSVGPGYEQYF

J: TRBJ1-2
D: -
V: TRBV2
CDR3: CASSEGNLYGYTF

J: TRBJ1-6
D: TRBD1
V: TRBV9
CDR3: CASSDGQAVYNSPLHF

J: TRBJ2-6
D: -
V: TRBV20-1
CDR3: CSAIPHLGGANVLTF

J: TRBJ2-5
D: TRBD2
V: TRBV4-3
CDR3: CASSQLLAGGRETQYF

J: TRBJ2-3
D: -
V: TRBV10-3
CDR3: CAISESKGGTDTQYF

J: TRBJ2-5
D: TRBD2
V: TRBV20-1
CDR3: CSAVIAGEETQYF

J: TRBJ2-5
D: -
V: TRBV21-1
CDR3: CASSRLAGVETQYF

J: TRBJ2-7
D: TRBD1
V: TRBV27
CDR3: CASSTTGTGEQYF

J: TRBJ2-5
D: -
V: TRBV10-3
CDR3: CAIKLEPQETQYF

J: TRBJ1-1
D: TRBD1
V: TRBV6-5
CDR3: CASSSIGQGGTEAFF

J: TRBJ2-5
D: -
V: TRBV6-2/TRBV6-3
CDR3: CATEQATQETQYF

J: TRBJ2-1
D: TRBD2
V: TRBV18
CDR3: CASSPGGALAGNNEQFF

J: TRBJ2-2
D: -
V: TRBV6-2/TRBV6-3
CDR3: CASSSHGTHNTGELFF

J: TRBJ2-5
D: TRBD1
V: TRBV29-1
CDR3: CSGQGLGETQYF

J: TRBJ1-5
D: -
V: TRBV6-2/TRBV6-3
CDR3: CASSSRAGNQPQHF

J: TRBJ2-3
D: -
V: TRBV9
CDR3: CASSVGGLRDTQYF

J: TRBJ2-5
D: -
V: TRBV5-1
CDR3: CASSLVPGGVETQYF

J: TRBJ1-1
D: TRBD1
V: TRBV15
CDR3: CATSIQGGTEAFF

J: TRBJ2-3
D: -
V: TRBV12-3/TRBV12-4
CDR3: CASRVGIVGTDTQYF

J: TRBJ1-2
D: TRBD1
V: TRBV15
CDR3: CATSSRETGRWSGYTF

J: TRBJ1-6
D: -
V: TRBV10-3
CDR3: CAISQGMRSPLHF

J: TRBJ2-7
D: -
V: TRBV20-1
CDR3: CSASGTLPGEQYF

J: TRBJ2-5
D: TRBD2
V: TRBV6-2/TRBV6-3
CDR3: CASSGLAETQYF

J: TRBJ1-1
D: -
V: TRBV18
CDR3: CASSPLSGLNTEAFF

J: TRBJ2-5
D: -
V: TRBV12-5
CDR3: CASGLETEETQYF

J: TRBJ1-2
D: -
V: TRBV6-1
CDR3: CASRPEGENYGYTF

J: TRBJ2-3
D: TRBD2
V: TRBV27
CDR3: CASSSSGGAYTQYF

J: TRBJ2-3
D: -
V: TRBV19
CDR3: CASSPMDRTDTQYF

J: TRBJ2-2
D: TRBD1
V: TRBV10-3
CDR3: CAISGQQGLNGELFF

J: TRBJ1-2
D: -
V: TRBV4-3
CDR3: CASSQTPDRSGYTF

J: TRBJ2-1
D: -
V: TRBV6-6
CDR3: CASTPGLSYNEQFF

J: TRBJ1-5
D: TRBD1
V: TRBV4-3
CDR3: CASSPPPGQGGNQPQHF

J: TRBJ2-5
D: -
V: TRBV7-8
CDR3: CASSSLTGSQETQYF